This is a list of T cell receptor beta chains from one sample in a study of CXCR3-negative and CXCR3-positive naive CD8 T cells. For each CDR3 protein, TCRdb gives one entry from its re-call of the 5' RACE reads, without DNA. Seen in this sample are 55,000 to 65,000 distinct CDR3 sequences; the ten most common clones hold approximately 0.5%. Sequencing was carried out using naive CXCR3+ CD8+ T cells from blood. All receptors derive from a human donor in good health. Some clones in this sample may be carry-over from other donors' samples. The CDR3 runs from the conserved cysteine through the conserved F or W. Fields, in order: CDR3 length, J gene, V gene, CDR3 protein.

15,TRBJ2-7,TRBV6-5,CASSYYSDYSYEQYF
13,TRBJ2-3,TRBV28,CASSPGLTDTQYF
14,TRBJ2-7,TRBV4-3,CASSQDAGTYEQYF
14,TRBJ2-7,TRBV19,CASSIGGYSYEQYF
14,TRBJ2-7,TRBV29-1,CSVEDQGYSYEQYF
16,TRBJ1-2,TRBV4-3,CASSQDWVPGDYGYTF
16,TRBJ2-4,TRBV6-5,CASGWWDDSGIDIQYF
15,TRBJ2-1,TRBV4-1,CASSPGGVTYNEQFF
17,TRBJ2-1,TRBV7-8,CASSDRLAGGSYNEQFF
13,TRBJ2-7,TRBV12-3/TRBV12-4,CAGRPGKNYEQYF
15,TRBJ2-7,TRBV12-3/TRBV12-4,CASSQLAGADYEQYF
11,TRBJ2-1,TRBV29-1,CSTAAGNEQFF
17,TRBJ2-2,TRBV6-2/TRBV6-3,CASSYSGTGRYTGELFF
15,TRBJ2-2,TRBV12-3/TRBV12-4,CASTDPSSGPGELFF
14,TRBJ2-5,TRBV29-1,CSAPPGLAGETQYF
13,TRBJ1-4,TRBV7-9,CASSPSPLEKLFF
13,TRBJ1-1,TRBV7-9,CASSLEGHTEAFF
14,TRBJ2-5,TRBV6-2/TRBV6-3,CASANPGTQETQYF
16,TRBJ2-3,TRBV5-1,CASSSLFGGPRDTQYF
15,TRBJ2-2,TRBV5-4,CASSLIEGKPGELFF
15,TRBJ2-2,TRBV2,CASRPQGASTGELFF
12,TRBJ2-2,TRBV27,CASSFSGGELFF
14,TRBJ2-7,TRBV7-2,CASSFISGAVEQYF